These 8 T cell receptor beta chains were all obtained from the same sample, sequenced in a study of breast tumors, draining lymph nodes, adjacent tissues. TCRdb analysed the multiplex PCR reads with MiXCR anew, one entry per CDR3 protein. The sample lists 130,000 or so distinct CDR3 sequences, less than 25% occurring once. Axillary draining lymph nodes of breast cancer patients supplied the node samples. The material sequenced was axillary lymph node tissue. All receptors derive from a female donor with breast cancer. Some clones in this sample may be carry-over from other donors' samples.

This clonotype was detected many times. This chain uses TRBV10-3 with TRBJ1-5; 9 bases fit TRBD1. CDR3 length equals 15 residues. CDR1 and CDR2 from the germline V gene are ENHRY and SYGVKD. Trimming removed 3 bases from V and 5 bases from J; junction bases left unmatched: 5. The CDR3 protein is CAISDPGQGHQPQHF. In DNA, the CDR3 is TGTGCCATCAGTGATCCGGGACAGGGACATCAGCCCCAGCATTTT.

This clonotype was detected many times. The chain employs TRBV2 and TRBJ2-7, with 12 bases lining up with TRBD2. Trimming removed 7 bases from V and 6 bases from J; junction bases left unmatched: 7. The CDR3 has 14 amino acids. From germline, CDR1 is SNHLY and CDR2 FYNNEI. CDR3 nucleotide sequence: TGTGCCAGCAAGCTAGCGGGAGGGCCTGTCGAGCAGTACTTC. This sequence encodes CASKLAGGPVEQYF.

This clonotype appeared many times. V usage is TRBV12-3 or TRBV12-4 and J usage is TRBJ2-3; a weak D match, TRBD2 (5 bases). V was cut by 6 bases and J by 6 bases, with 13 bases left in between. CDR3 length equals 13 residues. The CDR3 DNA follows: TGTGCCAGCAGCTTCGGACTGGGCGATACGCAGTATTTT. This gives the protein CASSFGLGDTQYF.

The genes are TRBV28 and TRBJ1-4; D perhaps matches TRBD1 (5 bases). Trimming took 8 bases from V and 4 from J, leaving 17 bases between them. Germline CDR1 is MDHEN and CDR2 is SYDVKM. CDR3 length: 15 amino acids. In nucleotides, the CDR3 is TGTGCCAGCGGCCCCGGAGGGAGGGGTAATGAAAAACTGTTTTTT. Its translation is CASGPGGRGNEKLFF.

This clonotype has at least ten counts. The CDR3: CASSPRQGAQNYGYTF. The CDR3 DNA reads TGCGCCAGCAGCCCGCGCCAGGGGGCTCAGAACTATGGCTACACCTTC. The J gene is TRBJ1-2, the V gene TRBV5-1, with TRBD1 matching 8 bases. The CDR3 covers 16 residues. The J segment lost 2 bases and the V segment lost 4 bases, leaving 10 bases of the junction unmatched. CDR1 and CDR2 (germline): SGHRS, YFSETQ.

This clonotype was seen ten or more times. This sequence joins TRBV11-2 and TRBJ1-2, with D possibly TRBD1 on 6 matching bases. Trimming removed 6 bases at V and 4 bases at J, with 12 bases between. Germline values: CDR1 SGHAT, CDR2 FQNNGV. This CDR3 has 13 amino acids. The CDR3 loop is CASRMTGSYGYTF. In DNA form, the CDR3 reads TGTGCCAGCAGAATGACAGGAAGCTATGGCTACACCTTC.

This clonotype was seen at least ten times. This chain uses TRBV6-6 with TRBJ2-3; 10 bases match TRBD2. The CDR3 has 21 residues. Trimming cost V 0 bases and J 0 bases; bases outside gene matches: 15. The V gene's germline CDR1 is MNHNY and CDR2 SVGAGI (reference sequence). The CDR3 DNA reads as TGTGCCAGCAGTTACTCTTTAAGGGTAGCGGGAGGACGGGATAGCACAGATACGCAGTATTTT. Its translation: CASSYSLRVAGGRDSTDTQYF.

This clonotype has at least ten counts. The chain recombines TRBV13 with TRBJ1-4; a possible D gene is TRBD1 (5 bases). The CDR3 extends over 13 amino acids. V shed 7 bases and J shed 8 bases, with 14 bases lying between them. CDR1 PRHDT and CDR2 FYEKMQ come from the germline V gene (reference sequence). The CDR3 DNA reads as TGTGCCAGCACCCAGGGAGGTGGCGAAAAACTGTTTTTT. Its protein is CASTQGGGEKLFF. Full variable domain (outside the CDR3, taken from reference TRBV13 and TRBJ1-4): AAGVIQSPRHLIKEKRETATLKCYPIPRHDTVYWYQQGPGQDPQFLISFYEKMQSDKGSIPDRFSAQQFSDYHSELNMSSLELGDSALYFCASTQGGGEKLFFGSGTQLSVL.